The clone carrying this T cell receptor beta chain was observed a handful of times. What it binds is unknown. The sample is drawn from a study of neoadjuvant anti-PD-1 for oral cavity cancer. About the study: Non-progressing patients received a fourth nivolumab dose near day 43, then surgery on days 50-56.

Points from the study as a whole: Post-nivolumab, blood T cell clonality was significantly elevated in non-responders.

The CDR3 is 16 amino acids. J gave up 4 bases and V 4 bases, and 11 bases lay outside the gene matches. Germline V gene lookup returns CDR1 MNHNS and CDR2 SASEGT. Time point specified: after neoadjuvant nivolumab, at surgical resection. Blood cells were analyzed directly, without culture or expansion. Most PBMC samples had around 480 ng input DNA in six replicates. The table came from immunoSEQ multiplex PCR; TCRdb's copy has only in-frame clones and leaves some out. The profile shows 55,000 to 80,000 clones, roughly 90% of them singletons. The source material was PBMCs, sampled after nivolumab (anti-PD-1) treatment. The source is a person aged 35-80 years with oral cavity squamous cell carcinoma. This chain uses TRBV6-1 with TRBJ1-1; TRBD1 matches 8 bases. Here the CDR3 DNA reads TGTGCCAGCAGTGTACGGGACAGGCGGTTAGGCACTGAAGCTTTCTTT. It specifies CASSVRDRRLGTEAFF.